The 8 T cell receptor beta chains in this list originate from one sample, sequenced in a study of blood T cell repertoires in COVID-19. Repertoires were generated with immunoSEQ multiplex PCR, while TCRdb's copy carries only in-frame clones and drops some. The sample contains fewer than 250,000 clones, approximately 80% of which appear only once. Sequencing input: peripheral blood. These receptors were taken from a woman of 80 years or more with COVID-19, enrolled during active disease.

CDR3 DNA sequence: TGTGCCAGCAGTTCAGGGACTAGCGGGAGCACAGATACGCAGTATTTT. It codes for CASSSGTSGSTDTQYF. The chain carries TRBV6-6 and TRBJ2-3; TRBD2 aligns across 12 bases. The CDR3 extends over 16 amino acids. V lost 4 bases to trimming and J lost 0 bases; unmatched junction nucleotides: 2. From germline, CDR1 is MNHNY and CDR2 SVGAGI (reference sequence).

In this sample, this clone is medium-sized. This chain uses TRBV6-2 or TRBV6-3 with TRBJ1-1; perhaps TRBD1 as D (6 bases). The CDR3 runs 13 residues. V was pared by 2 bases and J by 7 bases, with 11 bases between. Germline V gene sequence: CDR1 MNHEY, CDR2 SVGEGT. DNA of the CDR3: TGTGCCAGCAGTTACGGGACATGGGGTGAAGCTTTCTTT. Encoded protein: CASSYGTWGEAFF.

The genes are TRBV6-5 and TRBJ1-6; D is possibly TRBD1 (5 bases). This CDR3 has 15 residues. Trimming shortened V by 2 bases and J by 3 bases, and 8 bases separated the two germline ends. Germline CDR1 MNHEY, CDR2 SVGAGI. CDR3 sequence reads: CASSYRQNYNSPLHF. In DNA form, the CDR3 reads TGTGCCAGCAGTTACAGACAGAACTATAATTCACCCCTCCACTTT.

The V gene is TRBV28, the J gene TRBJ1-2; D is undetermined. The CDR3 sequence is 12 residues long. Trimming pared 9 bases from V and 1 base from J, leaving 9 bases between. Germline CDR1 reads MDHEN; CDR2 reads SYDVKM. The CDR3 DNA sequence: TGTGCCAGTCGGTCCCTTAACTATGGCTACACCTTC. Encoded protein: CASRSLNYGYTF.

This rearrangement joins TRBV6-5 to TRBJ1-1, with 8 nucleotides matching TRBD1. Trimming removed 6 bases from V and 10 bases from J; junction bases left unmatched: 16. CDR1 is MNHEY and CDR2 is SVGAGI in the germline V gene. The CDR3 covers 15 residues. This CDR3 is CASSRGQASRLRAFF. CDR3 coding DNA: TGTGCCAGCAGCCGGGGACAGGCCTCGAGGCTTCGAGCTTTCTTT.

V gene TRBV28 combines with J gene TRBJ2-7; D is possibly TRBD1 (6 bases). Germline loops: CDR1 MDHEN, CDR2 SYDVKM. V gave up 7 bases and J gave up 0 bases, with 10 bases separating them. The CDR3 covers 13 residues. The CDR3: CASIGQNSYEQYV. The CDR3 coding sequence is TGTGCCAGCATAGGACAGAACTCCTACGAGCAGTACGTC.

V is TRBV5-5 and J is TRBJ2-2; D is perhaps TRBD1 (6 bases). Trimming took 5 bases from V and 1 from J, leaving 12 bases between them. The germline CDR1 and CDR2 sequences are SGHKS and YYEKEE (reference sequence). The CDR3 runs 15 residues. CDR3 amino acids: CASSYRDGNTGELFF. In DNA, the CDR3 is TGTGCCAGCAGTTACAGGGACGGGAACACCGGGGAGCTGTTTTTT.

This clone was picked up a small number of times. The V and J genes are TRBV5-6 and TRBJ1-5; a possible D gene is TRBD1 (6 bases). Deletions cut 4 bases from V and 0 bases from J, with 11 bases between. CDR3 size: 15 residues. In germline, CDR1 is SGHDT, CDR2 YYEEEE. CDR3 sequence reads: CASSGQGGSNQPQHF. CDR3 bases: TGTGCCAGCAGCGGGCAAGGGGGTAGCAATCAGCCCCAGCATTTT.